This TCR beta chain derives from a study of T cells in Graves' hyperthyroidism and ophthalmopathy. Study as a whole: Peripheral blood collection took place at initial diagnosis, before any treatment.

Overall study findings and caveats: Most thyroid clonotypes expanded above 0.001 appeared in blood too.

TCR beta CDR3 sequences were amplified from RNA transcripts. The primer set for the first-round RT-PCR of the TCR CDR3 was HTBI. MiXCR, applied by TCRdb to the multiplex PCR reads, yields one record per CDR3 protein. Of about 690,000 distinct CDR3 sequences in the sample, 17% were seen once. Diagnoses used clinical symptoms, serum thyroxine and TRAb, thyroid ultrasound and orbital computed tomography. This clonotype was detected many times. What it binds is not known. The germline gives CDR1 SEHNR, CDR2 FQNEAQ (reference sequence). V dropped 2 bases and J dropped 0 bases, with 8 bases sitting between them. The CDR3 is made up of 14 amino acids.

The rearrangement joins TRBV7-9 to TRBJ2-7; D is possibly TRBD1 (6 bases). The origin of this receptor is a man aged 50 or older with Graves' hyperthyroidism. Sequenced sample: blood. CDR3 sequence: CASSLQGPSYEQYF. The DNA for the CDR3 is TGTGCCAGCAGCTTACAGGGGCCCTCCTACGAGCAGTACTTC.